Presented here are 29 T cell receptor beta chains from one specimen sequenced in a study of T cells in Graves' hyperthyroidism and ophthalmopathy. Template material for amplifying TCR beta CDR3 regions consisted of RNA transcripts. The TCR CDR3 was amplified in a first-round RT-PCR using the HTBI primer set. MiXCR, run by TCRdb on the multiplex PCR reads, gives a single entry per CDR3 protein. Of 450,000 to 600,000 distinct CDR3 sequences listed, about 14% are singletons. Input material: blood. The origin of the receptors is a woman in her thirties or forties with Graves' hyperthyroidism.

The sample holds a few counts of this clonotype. The CDR3 sequence is CASSALGSGPISGNTIYF. As DNA, the CDR3 is TGTGCCAGTAGTGCATTAGGCTCGGGGCCGATTTCTGGAAACACCATATATTTT. This chain connects TRBV19 to TRBJ1-3, with a weak D call TRBD1 (5 bases). Germline V CDR1 and CDR2: LNHDA, SQIVND (reference sequence). The CDR3 is made up of 18 amino acids. Trimming took off 5 bases at V and 1 base at J, with 21 bases between the two ends.

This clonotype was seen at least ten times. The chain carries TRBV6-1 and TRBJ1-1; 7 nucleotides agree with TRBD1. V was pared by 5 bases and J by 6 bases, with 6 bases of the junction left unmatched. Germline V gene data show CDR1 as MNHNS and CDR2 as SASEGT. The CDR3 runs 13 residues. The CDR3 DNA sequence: TGTGCCAGCAGTCGTTACCAGGGGGCTGAAGCTTTCTTT. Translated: CASSRYQGAEAFF.

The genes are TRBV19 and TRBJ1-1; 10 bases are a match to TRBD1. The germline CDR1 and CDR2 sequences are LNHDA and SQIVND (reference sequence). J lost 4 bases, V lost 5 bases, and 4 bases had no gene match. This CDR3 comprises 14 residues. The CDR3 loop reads CASSETGGFTEAFF. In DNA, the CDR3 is TGTGCCAGTAGTGAGACAGGGGGCTTCACTGAAGCTTTCTTT.

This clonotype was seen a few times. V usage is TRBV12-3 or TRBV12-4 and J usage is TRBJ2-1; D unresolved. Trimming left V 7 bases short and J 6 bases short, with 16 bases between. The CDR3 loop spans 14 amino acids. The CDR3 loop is CASTLDLPGNEQFF. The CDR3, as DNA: TGTGCCAGCACCCTGGACCTGCCCGGCAATGAGCAGTTCTTC.

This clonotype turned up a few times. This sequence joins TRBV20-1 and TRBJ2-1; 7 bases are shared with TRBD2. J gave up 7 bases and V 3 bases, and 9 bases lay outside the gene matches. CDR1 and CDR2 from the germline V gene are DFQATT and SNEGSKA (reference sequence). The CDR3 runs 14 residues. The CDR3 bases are TGCAGTGCTAGGGAGATGGCGGGAGTGAATGAGCAGTTCTTC. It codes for CSAREMAGVNEQFF.

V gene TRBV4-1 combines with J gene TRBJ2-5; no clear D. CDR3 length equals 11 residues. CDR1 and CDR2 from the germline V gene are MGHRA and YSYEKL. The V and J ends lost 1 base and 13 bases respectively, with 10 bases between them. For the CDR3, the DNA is TGCGCCAGCAGCCAAGGTACAGATCGGTACTTC. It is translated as CASSQGTDRYF.

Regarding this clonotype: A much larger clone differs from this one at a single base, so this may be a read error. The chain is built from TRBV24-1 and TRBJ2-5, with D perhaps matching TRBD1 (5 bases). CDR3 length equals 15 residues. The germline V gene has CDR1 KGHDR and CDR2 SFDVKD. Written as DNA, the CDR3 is TGTCCCACCAGTGATTTCCAAGGGGCTCAAGAGACCCAGTACTTC. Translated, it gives CPTSDFQGAQETQYF.

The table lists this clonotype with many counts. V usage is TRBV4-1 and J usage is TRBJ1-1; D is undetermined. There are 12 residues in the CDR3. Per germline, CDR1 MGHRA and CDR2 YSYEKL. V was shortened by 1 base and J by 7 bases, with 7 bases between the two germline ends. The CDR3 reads CASSQGGYEAFF. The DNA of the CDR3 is TGCGCCAGCAGCCAAGGGGGTTATGAAGCTTTCTTT.

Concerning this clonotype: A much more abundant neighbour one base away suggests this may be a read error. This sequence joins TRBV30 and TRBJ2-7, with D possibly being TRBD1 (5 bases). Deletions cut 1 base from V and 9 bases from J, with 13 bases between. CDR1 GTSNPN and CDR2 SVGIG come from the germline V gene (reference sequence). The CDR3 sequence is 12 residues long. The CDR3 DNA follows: TGTGCCTGGAGTGGACTTGGGGCCGGGCAGTACTTC. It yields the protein CAWSGLGAGQYF.

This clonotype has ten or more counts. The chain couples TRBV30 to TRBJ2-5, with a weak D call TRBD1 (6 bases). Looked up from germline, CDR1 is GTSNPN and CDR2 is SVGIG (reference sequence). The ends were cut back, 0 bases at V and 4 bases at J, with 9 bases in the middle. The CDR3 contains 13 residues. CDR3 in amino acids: CAWSVRQVETQYF. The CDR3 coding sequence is TGTGCCTGGAGTGTCAGACAGGTAGAGACCCAGTACTTC. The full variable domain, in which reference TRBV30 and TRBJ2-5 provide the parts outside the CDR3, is SQTIHQWPATLVQPVGSPLSLECTVEGTSNPNLYWYRQAAGRGLQLLFYSVGIGQISSEVPQNLSASRPQDRQFILSSKKLLLSDSGFYLCAWSVRQVETQYFGPGTRLLVL.

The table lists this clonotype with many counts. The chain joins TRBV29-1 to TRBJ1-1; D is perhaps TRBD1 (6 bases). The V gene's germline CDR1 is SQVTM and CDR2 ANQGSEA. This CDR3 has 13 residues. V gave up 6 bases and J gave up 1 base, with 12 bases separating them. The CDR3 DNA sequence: TGCAGCGTCCTCAGGGGCCCGAACACTGAAGCTTTCTTT. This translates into CSVLRGPNTEAFF.

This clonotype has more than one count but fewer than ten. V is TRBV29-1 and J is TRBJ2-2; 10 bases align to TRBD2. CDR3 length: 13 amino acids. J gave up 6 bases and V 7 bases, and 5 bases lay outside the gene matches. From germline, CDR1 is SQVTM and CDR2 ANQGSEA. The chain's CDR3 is CSASGSTSGELFF. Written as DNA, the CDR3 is TGCAGCGCTAGCGGGAGCACATCCGGGGAGCTGTTTTTT.

The chain's CDR3 is CASSPLFATSGSPPRDTQYF. In DNA form, the CDR3 reads TGTGCCAGCTCACCACTTTTTGCGACTAGCGGGTCGCCCCCGAGAGATACGCAGTATTTT. The chain links TRBV28 to TRBJ2-3; 10 nucleotides line up with TRBD2. The CDR3 spans 20 residues. CDR1 MDHEN and CDR2 SYDVKM come from the germline V gene. J lost 5 bases, V lost 8 bases, and 25 bases had no gene match.

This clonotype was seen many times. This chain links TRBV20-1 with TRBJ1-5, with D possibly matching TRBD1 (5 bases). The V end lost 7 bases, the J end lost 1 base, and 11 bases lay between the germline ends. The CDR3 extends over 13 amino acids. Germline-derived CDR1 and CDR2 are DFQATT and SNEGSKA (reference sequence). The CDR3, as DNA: TGCAGTGTTAAGGGGCCAAGCAATCAGCCCCAGCATTTT. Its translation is CSVKGPSNQPQHF.

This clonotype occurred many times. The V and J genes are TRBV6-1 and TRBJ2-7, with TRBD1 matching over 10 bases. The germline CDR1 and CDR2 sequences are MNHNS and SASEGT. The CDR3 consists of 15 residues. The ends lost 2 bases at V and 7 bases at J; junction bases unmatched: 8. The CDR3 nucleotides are TGTGCCAGCAGTGAACGACAGGGGGCGGCGGGTGAGCAGTACTTC. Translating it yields CASSERQGAAGEQYF.

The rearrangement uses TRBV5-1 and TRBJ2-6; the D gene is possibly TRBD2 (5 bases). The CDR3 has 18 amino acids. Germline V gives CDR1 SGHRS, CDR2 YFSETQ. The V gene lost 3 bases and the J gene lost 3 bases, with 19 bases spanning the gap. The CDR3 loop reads CASSSTSSAGGGANVLTF. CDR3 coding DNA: TGCGCCAGCAGCTCGACCTCATCAGCCGGAGGTGGGGCCAACGTCCTGACTTTC.

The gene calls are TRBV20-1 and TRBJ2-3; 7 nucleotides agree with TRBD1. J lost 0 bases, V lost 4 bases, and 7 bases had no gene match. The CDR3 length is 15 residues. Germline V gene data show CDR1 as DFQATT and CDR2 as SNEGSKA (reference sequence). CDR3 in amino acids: CSAIRTGDSTDTQYF. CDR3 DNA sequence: TGCAGTGCTATCAGAACAGGGGATAGCACAGATACGCAGTATTTT.

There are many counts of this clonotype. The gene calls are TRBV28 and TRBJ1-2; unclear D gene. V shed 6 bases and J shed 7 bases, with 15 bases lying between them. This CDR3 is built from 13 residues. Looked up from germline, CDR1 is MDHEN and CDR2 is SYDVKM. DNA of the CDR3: TGTGCCAGCAGATCGAGTGCGGTCAGTGGCTACACCTTC. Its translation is CASRSSAVSGYTF.

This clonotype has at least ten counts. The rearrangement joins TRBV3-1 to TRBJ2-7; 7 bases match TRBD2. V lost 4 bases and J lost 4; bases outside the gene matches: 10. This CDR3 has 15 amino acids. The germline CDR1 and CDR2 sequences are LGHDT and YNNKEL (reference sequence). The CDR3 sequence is CASSPDGGRLYEQYF. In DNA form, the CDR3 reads TGTGCCAGCAGCCCAGACGGGGGGAGGTTATACGAGCAGTACTTC.

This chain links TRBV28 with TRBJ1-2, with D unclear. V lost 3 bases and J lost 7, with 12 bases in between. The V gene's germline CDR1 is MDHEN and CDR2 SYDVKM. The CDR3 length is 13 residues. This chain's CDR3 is CASSFARAVGYTF. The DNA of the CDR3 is TGTGCCAGCAGTTTCGCTAGGGCGGTTGGCTACACCTTC.

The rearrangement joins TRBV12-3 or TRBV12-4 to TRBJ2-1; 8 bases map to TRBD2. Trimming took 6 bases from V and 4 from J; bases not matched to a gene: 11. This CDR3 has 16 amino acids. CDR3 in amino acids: CASRTRAGVLYNEQFF. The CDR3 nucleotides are TGTGCCAGCAGAACAAGAGCGGGAGTGTTATACAATGAGCAGTTCTTC.

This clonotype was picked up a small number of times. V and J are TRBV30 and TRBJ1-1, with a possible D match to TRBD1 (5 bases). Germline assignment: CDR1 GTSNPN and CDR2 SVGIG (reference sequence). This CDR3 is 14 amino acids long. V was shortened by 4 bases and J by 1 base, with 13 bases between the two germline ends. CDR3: CAWTLGLGNTEAFF. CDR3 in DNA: TGTGCCTGGACCCTGGGACTCGGGAACACTGAAGCTTTCTTT.

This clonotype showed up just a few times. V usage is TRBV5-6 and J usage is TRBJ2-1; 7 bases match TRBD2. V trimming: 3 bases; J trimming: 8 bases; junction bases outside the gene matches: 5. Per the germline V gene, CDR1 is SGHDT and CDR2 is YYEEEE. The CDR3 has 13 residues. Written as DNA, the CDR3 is TGTGCCAGCAGCTCCGGACTAGAGGATGAGCAGTTCTTC. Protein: CASSSGLEDEQFF. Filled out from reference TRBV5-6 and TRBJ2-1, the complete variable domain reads DAGVTQSPTHLIKTRGQQVTLRCSPKSGHDTVSWYQQALGQGPQFIFQYYEEEERQRGNFPDRFSGHQFPNYSSELNVNALLLGDSALYLCASSSGLEDEQFFGPGTRLTVL.

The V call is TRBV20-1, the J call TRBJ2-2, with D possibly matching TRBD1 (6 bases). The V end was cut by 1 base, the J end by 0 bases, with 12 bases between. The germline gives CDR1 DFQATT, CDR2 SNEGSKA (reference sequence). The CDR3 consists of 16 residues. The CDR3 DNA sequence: TGCAGTGCTAGAGTCAGGACAGAAACGAACACCGGGGAGCTGTTTTTT. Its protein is CSARVRTETNTGELFF.

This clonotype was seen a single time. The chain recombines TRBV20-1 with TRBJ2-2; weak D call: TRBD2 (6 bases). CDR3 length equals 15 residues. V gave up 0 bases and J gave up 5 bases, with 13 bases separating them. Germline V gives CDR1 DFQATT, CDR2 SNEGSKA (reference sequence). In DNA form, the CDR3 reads TGCAGTGCTAGAGACCGCGCCCGGGGGACCGGGGAGCTGTTTTTT. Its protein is CSARDRARGTGELFF.

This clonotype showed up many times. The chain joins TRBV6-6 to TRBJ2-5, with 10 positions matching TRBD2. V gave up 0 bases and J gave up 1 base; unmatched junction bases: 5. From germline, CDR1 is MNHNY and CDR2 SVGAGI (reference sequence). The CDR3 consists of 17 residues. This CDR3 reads CASSYSLAGASQETQYF. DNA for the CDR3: TGTGCCAGCAGTTACTCCCTAGCGGGAGCATCCCAAGAGACCCAGTACTTC.

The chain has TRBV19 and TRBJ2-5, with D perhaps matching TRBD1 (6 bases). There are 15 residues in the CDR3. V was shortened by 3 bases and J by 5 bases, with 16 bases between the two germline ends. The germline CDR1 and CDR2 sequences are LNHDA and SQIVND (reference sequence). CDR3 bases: TGTGCCAGTAGTATCGTTCCAGGGGATAGGGAGACCCAGTACTTC. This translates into CASSIVPGDRETQYF.

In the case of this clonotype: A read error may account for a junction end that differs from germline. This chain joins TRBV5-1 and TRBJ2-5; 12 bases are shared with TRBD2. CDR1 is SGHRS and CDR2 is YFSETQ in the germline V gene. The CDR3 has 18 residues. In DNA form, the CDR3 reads TGTGCCAGCAGCTTGGCCAAGGGACTAGCGGGCCCGAGCGAGACCCAGTACTTC. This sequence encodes CASSLAKGLAGPSETQYF.

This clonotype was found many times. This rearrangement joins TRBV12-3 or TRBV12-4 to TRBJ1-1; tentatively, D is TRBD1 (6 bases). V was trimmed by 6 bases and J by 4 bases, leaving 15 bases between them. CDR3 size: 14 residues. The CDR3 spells CASSPDGGGTEAFF. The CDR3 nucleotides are TGTGCCAGCAGCCCGGACGGAGGGGGCACTGAAGCTTTCTTT.